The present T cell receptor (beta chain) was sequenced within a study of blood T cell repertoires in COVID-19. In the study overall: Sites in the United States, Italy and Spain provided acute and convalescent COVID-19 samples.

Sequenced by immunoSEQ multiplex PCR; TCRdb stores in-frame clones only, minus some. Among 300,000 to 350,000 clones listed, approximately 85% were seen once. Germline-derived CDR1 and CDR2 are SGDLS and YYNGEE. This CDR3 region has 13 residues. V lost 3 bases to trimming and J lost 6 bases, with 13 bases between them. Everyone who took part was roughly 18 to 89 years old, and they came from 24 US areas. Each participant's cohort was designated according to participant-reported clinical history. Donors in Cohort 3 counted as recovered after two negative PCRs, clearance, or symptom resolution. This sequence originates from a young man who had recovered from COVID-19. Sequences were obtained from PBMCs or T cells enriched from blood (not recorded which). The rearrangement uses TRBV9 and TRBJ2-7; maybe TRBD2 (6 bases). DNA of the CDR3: TGTGCCAGCAGCGCACATTTCGGGGGCGAGCAGTACTTC. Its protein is CASSAHFGGEQYF.